The table lists the clone carrying this T cell receptor (beta chain) with many counts. This entry is derived from a study of T cells in Graves' hyperthyroidism and ophthalmopathy. It was RNA transcripts that yielded the amplified TCR beta CDR3 regions. HTBI primers were used for first-round RT-PCR of the TCR CDR3. TCRdb itself ran the multiplex PCR reads through MiXCR, one entry per CDR3 protein. The data hold about 260,000 distinct CDR3 sequences, with around 22% observed a single time. Germline CDR1 reads SGHNT; CDR2 reads YENEEA. This CDR3 is built from 16 residues. With 4 bases removed from V and 7 bases from J, the gap between germline ends came to 20 bases.

V and J are TRBV11-3 and TRBJ2-1, with a possible D match to TRBD1 (6 bases). Sample: blood. The TCR was taken from a man under 40 with Graves' ophthalmopathy. CDR3 residues: CASSYTGYLGGNEQFF. In DNA, the CDR3 is TGTGCCAGCAGCTACACAGGGTATCTTGGGGGAAATGAGCAGTTCTTC.